A single sample gave rise to the 26 T cell receptor beta chains below, sequenced in a study of vaccination and CD4 T cells after COVID-19. Sequencing of cultured CD4+ T cell DNA used the Oncomine TCR Beta short-read assay. TCRdb itself ran the PCR reads through MiXCR, one entry per CDR3 protein. Among over 5,000 distinct CDR3 sequences, 25% to 35% were seen once, and the ten largest hold approximately 18%. Antigens for these TCRs are unknown. As for treatment: approximately 9-day PBMC culture with coronavirus spike peptide pools or control peptides (ViraFEST assay). Pre-COVID-19 pandemic sampling (2011-2018) yielded the unexposed donor's CD4+ T cells. The sequenced sample consisted of CD4+ T cells from blood, cultured in vitro. All receptors derive from a human donor in good health.

This clonotype was observed a handful of times. V and J are TRBV7-9 and TRBJ1-1; 7 positions match TRBD1. The CDR3 length is 14 residues. Unmatched junction bases numbered 4, after V lost 5 bases and J lost 1 base. The germline V gene encodes CDR1 SEHNR and CDR2 FQNEAQ (reference sequence). CDR3 in amino acids: CASSLGQANTEAFF. Here the CDR3 DNA reads TGTGCCAGCAGCCTCGGACAGGCGAACACTGAAGCTTTCTTT.

The chain couples TRBV15 to TRBJ2-6; D is undetermined. V was cut by 0 bases and J by 2 bases, with 8 bases left in between. Germline CDR1 and CDR2: LNHNV and YYDKDF (reference sequence). The CDR3 spans 16 residues. The CDR3 DNA reads TGTGCCACCAGCAGAGAGGGCCTCACTGGGGCCAACGTCCTGACTTTC. The encoded protein is CATSREGLTGANVLTF.

A few counts support this clonotype. The genes are TRBV19 and TRBJ2-7; 8 bases agree with TRBD1. CDR1 is LNHDA and CDR2 is SQIVND in the germline V gene (reference sequence). V lost 5 bases and J lost 3; bases outside the gene matches: 3. CDR3 length: 13 amino acids. CDR3 nucleotide sequence: TGTGCCAGTAGTGACAGGGGCCTCTACGAGCAGTACTTC. Its translation is CASSDRGLYEQYF.

The chain carries TRBV4-1 and TRBJ2-5; weak D call: TRBD2 (6 bases). Trimming removed 1 base from V and 0 bases from J, with 12 bases in between. The CDR3 is made up of 16 amino acids. CDR1 MGHRA and CDR2 YSYEKL come from the germline V gene. The CDR3 loop reads CASSQGGATYQETQYF. The CDR3 region has the DNA TGCGCCAGCAGCCAAGGCGGGGCAACGTACCAAGAGACCCAGTACTTC.

This clonotype appeared a few times. This chain links TRBV20-1 with TRBJ1-6; D is perhaps TRBD1 (5 bases). V lost 3 bases to trimming and J lost 5 bases, with 5 bases between them. This CDR3 contains 12 residues. From germline, CDR1 is DFQATT and CDR2 SNEGSKA (reference sequence). CDR3 loop: CSARDNNSPLHF. The DNA for the CDR3 is TGCAGTGCTAGGGACAATAATTCACCCCTCCACTTT.

This clonotype appeared once. The chain employs TRBV4-1 and TRBJ1-5, with 8 positions matching TRBD1. Germline V gene sequence: CDR1 MGHRA, CDR2 YSYEKL. The CDR3 has 15 residues. V lost 1 base to trimming and J lost 13 bases; unmatched junction nucleotides: 12. CDR3 loop: CASSQAQGGPVTQHF. DNA for the CDR3: TGCGCCAGCAGCCAAGCACAGGGGGGTCCGGTAACGCAGCATTTT.

The chain recombines TRBV18 with TRBJ1-2; no clear D gene. Between the trimmed V and J ends, which lost 3 bases and 8 bases, there was a span of 19 bases. The CDR3 is made up of 15 amino acids. From germline, CDR1 is KGHSH and CDR2 LQKENI. In DNA form, the CDR3 reads TGTGCCAGCTCACCTAGGACGGGGAACGAATGGGGCTACACCTTC. Protein: CASSPRTGNEWGYTF.

V and J are TRBV12-3 or TRBV12-4 and TRBJ1-6; D call uncertain. Trimming removed 4 bases at V and 5 bases at J, with 9 bases between. The CDR3 totals 14 residues. CDR3 in DNA: TGTGCCAGCAGTTCCCCGGGTCATAATTCACCCCTCCACTTT. This encodes CASSSPGHNSPLHF.

This clonotype was found a few times. The chain is built from TRBV5-4 and TRBJ1-1; D call uncertain. This CDR3 is 12 amino acids long. Germline V gene lookup returns CDR1 SGHNT and CDR2 YYREEE (reference sequence). V gave up 1 base and J gave up 5 bases, with 6 bases separating them. DNA for the CDR3: TGTGCCAGCAGCTTGTCCGGGACTGAAGCTTTCTTT. Protein sequence: CASSLSGTEAFF.

This clonotype was recorded once. The chain couples TRBV5-1 to TRBJ2-1; no definite D call. Germline V lookup: CDR1 SGHRS, CDR2 YFSETQ. The CDR3 extends over 14 amino acids. The V end lost 4 bases, the J end lost 10 bases, and 18 bases lay between the germline ends. The CDR3 spells CASSQVGSQPEQFF. In DNA form, the CDR3 reads TGCGCCAGCAGCCAGGTGGGTTCTCAGCCGGAGCAGTTCTTC.

A few counts support this clonotype. V usage is TRBV7-3 and J usage is TRBJ2-2, with 9 bases identical to TRBD2. Trimming took 5 bases from V and 3 from J; bases not matched to a gene: 1. Germline CDR1 reads SGHTA; CDR2 reads FQGTGA. The CDR3 extends over 14 amino acids. In DNA form, the CDR3 reads TGTGCCAGCAGCCGCGGGGGGGACACCGGGGAGCTGTTTTTT. Residues: CASSRGGDTGELFF.

The rearrangement uses TRBV29-1 and TRBJ1-1, with 10 bases fitting TRBD1. CDR1 is SQVTM and CDR2 is ANQGSEA in the germline V gene. The CDR3 totals 12 residues. The V and J ends lost 6 bases and 10 bases, in that order; junction bases with no gene match: 8. The CDR3 nucleotides read TGCAGCGTAGGTCAAAGGACAGGGGGAGCTTTCTTT. Translation gives CSVGQRTGGAFF.

This sequence joins TRBV6-1 and TRBJ2-1, with D perhaps matching TRBD1 (6 bases). CDR3 length: 15 residues. With 6 bases removed from V and 4 bases from J, the gap between germline ends came to 16 bases. Germline CDR1 reads MNHNS; CDR2 reads SASEGT. Here the CDR3 reads CASSNTGRVYNEQFF. CDR3 nucleotides: TGTGCCAGCAGCAATACAGGGCGGGTGTACAATGAGCAGTTCTTC.

The chain employs TRBV7-9 and TRBJ1-5; no clear D gene. V lost 5 bases and J lost 5, with 7 bases in between. CDR1 is SEHNR and CDR2 is FQNEAQ in the germline V gene (reference sequence). The CDR3 extends over 12 amino acids. For the CDR3, the DNA is TGTGCCAGCAGCCCCCAGGATCAGCCCCAGCATTTT. This sequence encodes CASSPQDQPQHF.

In its sample, this clonotype was seen a few times. V gene TRBV6-1 combines with J gene TRBJ2-2; TRBD1 matches at 11 bases. From germline, CDR1 is MNHNS and CDR2 SASEGT. J was trimmed by 6 bases and V by 10 bases; bases with no gene match: 7. CDR3 length: 14 residues. CDR3 region: CATLGQGVAGELFF. The CDR3 nucleotides read TGTGCCACACTGGGACAGGGGGTCGCCGGGGAGCTGTTTTTT.

In this sample, this clonotype turned up a few times. The J gene is TRBJ1-1, the V gene TRBV6-2 or TRBV6-3, with 7 bases matching TRBD1. The CDR3 covers 15 residues. The J segment lost 4 bases and the V segment lost 2 bases, leaving 7 bases of the junction unmatched. In germline, CDR1 is MNHEY, CDR2 SVGEGT. In DNA form, the CDR3 reads TGTGCCAGCAGTTACCAGGGGGTTATTGGCACTGAAGCTTTCTTT. Translating gives CASSYQGVIGTEAFF.

This clonotype was seen a few times. The chain links TRBV7-3 to TRBJ1-1; 8 positions agree with TRBD1. Germline V gene data show CDR1 as SGHTA and CDR2 as FQGTGA. The CDR3 is made up of 14 amino acids. J was trimmed by 13 bases and V by 2 bases; bases with no gene match: 12. The CDR3 DNA follows: TGTGCCAGCAGCTTATCATTCAGGGCAGGGGGCCTTTTCTTT. Translating gives CASSLSFRAGGLFF.

This clonotype is labeled as medium-sized. The chain uses TRBV21-1 and TRBJ1-5. TRBV21-1 has pseudogene status. CDR3 size: 13 residues. The CDR3 DNA reads as TGTGCCAGCCCAGAGGGAGAGAATCAGCCCCAGCATTTT. It codes for CASPEGENQPQHF.

This rearrangement joins TRBV6-1 to TRBJ2-7; D gene uncertain. CDR1 is MNHNS and CDR2 is SASEGT in the germline V gene. The V and J ends lost 6 bases and 2 bases respectively, with 8 bases between them. The CDR3 consists of 12 residues. CDR3: CASRTRTYEQYF. The CDR3 nucleotides are TGTGCCAGCAGAACACGAACCTACGAGCAGTACTTC.

This clonotype has more than one count but fewer than ten. The chain links TRBV7-6 to TRBJ2-1, with D perhaps matching TRBD1 or TRBD2 (6 bases each). CDR3 length: 14 residues. Trimming shortened V by 4 bases and J by 8 bases, and 15 bases separated the two germline ends. Per the germline V gene, CDR1 is SGHVS and CDR2 is FNYEAQ. The CDR3 nucleotides are TGTGCCAGCAGCTCCGGGACACGGAGGGATGAGCAGTTCTTC. Translation: CASSSGTRRDEQFF.

Concerning this clonotype: The conserved phenylalanine or tryptophan is not found at the CDR3 terminus, so this likely reflects a read error. This rearrangement joins TRBV4-1 to TRBJ1-5, with D unclear. V dropped 0 bases and J dropped 2 bases, with 5 bases sitting between them. The germline V gene has CDR1 MGHRA and CDR2 YSYEKL. The CDR3 is 14 amino acids. CDR3 loop: CASSQDVGNQPQHY. The CDR3 DNA sequence: TGCGCCAGCAGCCAAGATGTGGGCAATCAGCCCCAGCATTAT.

This clonotype was seen only a few times. At one end, the junction sequence differs from germline, possibly due to a read error. The J gene is TRBJ2-2, the V gene TRBV15; perhaps TRBD2 as D (6 bases). CDR1 LNHNV and CDR2 YYDKDF come from the germline V gene (reference sequence). CDR3 length: 13 residues. The CDR3 loop reads CATSRDSGRPGIF. The CDR3 DNA reads TGTGCCACCAGCAGAGATAGTGGGAGGCCGGGGATTTTT.

The chain recombines TRBV5-1 with TRBJ1-5; no reliable D call. V gave up 2 bases and J gave up 10 bases, with 16 bases separating them. Germline values: CDR1 SGHRS, CDR2 YFSETQ. The CDR3 consists of 14 residues. The CDR3 protein is CASSLGSGEEPQHF. The CDR3 bases are TGCGCCAGCAGCTTAGGGTCGGGAGAAGAACCCCAGCATTTT. Supplemented by reference TRBV5-1 and TRBJ1-5, the full variable domain reads KAGVTQTPRYLIKTRGQQVTLSCSPISGHRSVSWYQQTPGQGLQFLFEYFSETQRNKGNFPGRFSGRQFSNSRSEMNVSTLELGDSALYLCASSLGSGEEPQHFGDGTRLSIL.

This clonotype was observed a few times. The chain is built from TRBV7-9 and TRBJ1-1, with D unresolved. The length of the CDR3 is 14 residues. In germline, CDR1 is SEHNR, CDR2 FQNEAQ (reference sequence). V was cut by 5 bases and J by 8 bases, with 18 bases left in between. The CDR3 protein is CASSPVKTSGEAFF. CDR3 sequence (DNA): TGTGCCAGCAGCCCAGTTAAGACGTCAGGCGAAGCTTTCTTT.

This chain uses TRBV30 with TRBJ2-2; tentatively, D is TRBD2 (7 bases). This CDR3 has 12 residues. The germline CDR1 and CDR2 sequences are GTSNPN and SVGIG (reference sequence). V was pared by 7 bases and J by 7 bases, with 13 bases between. CDR3 protein: CASNGGLGELFF. Written as DNA, the CDR3 is TGTGCCTCAAACGGGGGGCTCGGGGAGCTGTTTTTT.

This clonotype has just a few counts. This chain connects TRBV20-1 to TRBJ1-2; TRBD1 matches at 8 bases. Per the germline V gene, CDR1 is DFQATT and CDR2 is SNEGSKA (reference sequence). The J segment lost 4 bases and the V segment lost 3 bases, leaving 10 bases of the junction unmatched. CDR3 size: 15 residues. The CDR3 nucleotides read TGCAGTGCTAGTCCCGGGACAGGAATTATCTATGGCTACACCTTC. Translated, it gives CSASPGTGIIYGYTF.